The 10 T cell receptor beta chains presented below share a single source sample, sequenced in a study of OX40 agonist ivuxolimab in advanced cancers. Sequencing was performed with immunoSEQ multiplex PCR; in TCRdb, only in-frame clones are kept and a portion is missing. The sample shows 31,000 or so clones, approximately 90% of them seen only once. The sample in question was CD4+ or CD8+ T cells sorted from blood, obtained in a trial of the OX40 agonist ivuxolimab. These receptors originate from an adult with an advanced solid tumor such as melanoma, head and neck, liver or kidney cancer.

The chain couples TRBV27 to TRBJ2-7, with 10 positions matching TRBD2. CDR1 and CDR2 from the germline V gene are MNHEY and SMNVEV (reference sequence). There are 13 residues in the CDR3. J was trimmed by 1 base and V by 10 bases; bases with no gene match: 4. This CDR3 reads CATTSGTSYEQYF. The CDR3 coding sequence is TGTGCCACCACTAGCGGGACTTCCTACGAGCAGTACTTC.

The chain is built from TRBV9 and TRBJ2-7; no clear D gene. This CDR3 has 14 residues. Trimming pared 0 bases from V and 5 bases from J, leaving 12 bases between. CDR1 is SGDLS and CDR2 is YYNGEE in the germline V gene. The CDR3 DNA reads as TGTGCCAGCAGCGTAGTAGGTGGGATGGACGAGCAGTACTTC. Protein product: CASSVVGGMDEQYF.

About this clone itself: The junction shows a germline mismatch at one end, possibly a read error. CDR3 coding DNA: TGTGCCAGCAGCTCTGAAGAGGCCCAGTACTTC. This sequence encodes CASSSEEAQYF. The chain has TRBV7-9 and TRBJ2-5; D not certain. Per the germline V gene, CDR1 is SEHNR and CDR2 is FQNEAQ (reference sequence). The CDR3 runs to 11 residues.

The gene calls are TRBV29-1 and TRBJ1-4; a possible D gene is TRBD1 (6 bases). CDR1 SQVTM and CDR2 ANQGSEA come from the germline V gene. V was clipped by 5 bases and J by 5 bases, with 12 bases between them. This CDR3 is built from 13 residues. The CDR3 here is CSVLAGVNEKLFF. The CDR3 nucleotides are TGCAGCGTTTTGGCAGGGGTGAATGAAAAACTGTTTTTT. Combining the CDR3 with reference TRBV29-1 and TRBJ1-4 gives the whole variable domain SAVISQKPSRDICQRGTSLTIQCQVDSQVTMMFWYRQQPGQSLTLIATANQGSEATYESGFVIDKFPISRPNLTFSTLTVSNMSPEDSSIYLCSVLAGVNEKLFFGSGTQLSVL.

The V and J genes are TRBV29-1 and TRBJ1-3, with D unclear. V was clipped by 1 base and J by 0 bases, with 10 bases between them. The CDR3 totals 15 residues. Germline CDR1 and CDR2: SQVTM and ANQGSEA. In DNA form, the CDR3 reads TGCAGCGTTGAAGGTTTCACCTTCTCTGGAAACACCATATATTTT. This translates into CSVEGFTFSGNTIYF.

This clone was picked up one time. The J gene is TRBJ2-2, the V gene TRBV2; no reliable D call. CDR1 SNHLY and CDR2 FYNNEI come from the germline V gene. CDR3 length: 12 residues. The V end was cut by 7 bases, the J end by 1 base, with 4 bases between. CDR3 protein: CASIGNTGELFF. In nucleotides, the CDR3 is TGTGCCAGCATTGGGAACACCGGGGAGCTGTTTTTT.

By its share, this clone is medium-sized (0.01 to 0.1%). V and J are TRBV25-1 and TRBJ2-3; 8 nucleotides align to TRBD2. The CDR3 runs to 16 residues. In germline, CDR1 is MGHDK, CDR2 SYGVNS. J lost 0 bases, V lost 1 base, and 3 bases had no gene match. CDR3 residues: CASSEFRGGSTDTQYF. CDR3 sequence (DNA): TGTGCCAGCAGTGAATTCCGGGGGGGAAGCACAGATACGCAGTATTTT. Drawing the rest from reference TRBV25-1 and TRBJ2-3, the complete variable domain is EADIYQTPRYLVIGTGKKITLECSQTMGHDKMYWYQQDPGMELHLIHYSYGVNSTEKGDLSSESTVSRIRTEHFPLTLESARPSHTSQYLCASSEFRGGSTDTQYFGPGTRLTVL.

The chain has TRBV7-5 and TRBJ2-3. TRBV7-5 is a recognized pseudogene. The CDR3 consists of 13 residues. DNA of the CDR3: TGTGCCAGAAGCTCGATGCGCACAGATACGCAGTATTTT. This codes for CARSSMRTDTQYF.

This chain uses TRBV19 with TRBJ2-7; no clear D gene. Germline V lookup: CDR1 LNHDA, CDR2 SQIVND (reference sequence). The CDR3 is 14 amino acids. Between the trimmed V and J ends, which lost 3 bases and 4 bases, there was a span of 13 bases. As DNA, the CDR3 is TGTGCCAGTAGTATGATGGGAACCGGTTACGAGCAGTACTTC. Protein product: CASSMMGTGYEQYF.

This rearrangement joins TRBV11-2 to TRBJ2-1, with 15 bases matching TRBD2. In germline, CDR1 is SGHAT, CDR2 FQNNGV. The trim removed 1 base at V and 6 bases at J, leaving 10 bases unmatched. The CDR3 runs 19 residues. The CDR3 region has the DNA TGTGCCAGCAGCTTAGGACGCTCCGGACTAGCGGGAGGGGCCAATGAGCAGTTCTTC. Amino acid sequence: CASSLGRSGLAGGANEQFF.